This passage covers 14 T cell receptor beta chains from one sample sequenced in a study of T cell responses to AZD1222 COVID-19 vaccine. Assay: immunoSEQ multiplex PCR; the TCRdb copy retains only in-frame clones and omits some. The sample yields some 180,000 clones, roughly nine tenths seen once. The source was peripheral blood, collected 28 days after the second AZD1222 dose. The receptors stem from an adult who received the AZD1222 COVID-19 vaccine.

The chain is built from TRBV9 and TRBJ2-7; 9 bases are a match to TRBD1. CDR3 length: 15 amino acids. Germline V gives CDR1 SGDLS, CDR2 YYNGEE. V gave up 4 bases and J gave up 6 bases; unmatched junction bases: 11. CDR3 bases: TGTGCCAGCAGCCCTCAGACAGGGGGTATCGGCGAGCAGTACTTC. Translated: CASSPQTGGIGEQYF.

The chain carries TRBV30 and TRBJ1-1, with D perhaps matching TRBD1 (6 bases). Trimming stripped 2 bases from V and 1 base from J, with 14 bases between. CDR1 and CDR2 from the germline V gene are GTSNPN and SVGIG (reference sequence). The CDR3 consists of 15 residues. The CDR3 spells CAWSPVGRGNTEAFF. For the CDR3, the DNA is TGTGCCTGGAGTCCGGTAGGCAGGGGGAACACTGAAGCTTTCTTT.

This clone was observed a single time. The chain recombines TRBV18 with TRBJ2-3; a weak D match, TRBD1 (5 bases). The V and J ends lost 3 bases and 2 bases respectively, with 12 bases between them. The CDR3 is 15 amino acids. The germline CDR1 and CDR2 sequences are KGHSH and LQKENI. The CDR3 nucleotides read TGTGCCAGCTCACCGGTGCAGGGTAACACAGATACGCAGTATTTT. It translates to CASSPVQGNTDTQYF.

V and J are TRBV5-1 and TRBJ2-1; TRBD1 matches at 10 bases. J was trimmed by 7 bases and V by 3 bases; bases with no gene match: 4. This CDR3 spans 14 amino acids. In germline, CDR1 is SGHRS, CDR2 YFSETQ. In DNA, the CDR3 is TGCGCCAGCAGCTCGGGACAGGGGTGGAATGAGCAGTTCTTC. Translated: CASSSGQGWNEQFF.

The chain combines TRBV29-1 with TRBJ1-2; D is ambiguous. The CDR3 has 12 residues. Deletions cut 6 bases from V and 7 bases from J, with 15 bases between. Germline CDR1 SQVTM, CDR2 ANQGSEA. CDR3 coding DNA: TGCAGCGTCGGGCTTGGCGGTTCTGGCTACACCTTC. Protein product: CSVGLGGSGYTF.

V usage is TRBV7-9 and J usage is TRBJ1-2; D possibly corresponds to TRBD1 (6 bases). CDR3 size: 15 residues. Trimming left V 2 bases short and J 2 bases short, with 12 bases between. CDR1 is SEHNR and CDR2 is FQNEAQ in the germline V gene (reference sequence). DNA for the CDR3: TGTGCCAGCAGCTTATTTGGGACAAGCAACTATGGCTACACCTTC. It codes for CASSLFGTSNYGYTF.

The V gene is TRBV6-5, the J gene TRBJ2-3; D may be TRBD1 (5 bases). Germline V gene data show CDR1 as MNHEY and CDR2 as SVGAGI. V lost 0 bases to trimming and J lost 3 bases, with 13 bases between them. The CDR3 spans 16 residues. CDR3 DNA: TGTGCCAGCAGTTACTCGGCTAGGGGAATGACAGATACGCAGTATTTT. Amino acid sequence: CASSYSARGMTDTQYF.

The V gene is TRBV4-1, the J gene TRBJ2-1; D remains unclear. CDR3 length: 14 residues. CDR1 is MGHRA and CDR2 is YSYEKL in the germline V gene. V lost 6 bases and J 3 bases, leaving 12 bases between the germline ends. The CDR3 protein is CASSSEGLYNEQFF. The CDR3 DNA is TGCGCCAGCAGTTCGGAAGGCCTCTACAATGAGCAGTTCTTC.

This chain links TRBV7-9 with TRBJ1-6, with TRBD1 matching 9 bases. Germline lookup yields CDR1 SEHNR and CDR2 FQNEAQ (reference sequence). This CDR3 spans 17 amino acids. The J segment lost 13 bases and the V segment lost 5 bases, leaving 18 bases of the junction unmatched. The CDR3 DNA reads as TGTGCCAGCAGCCCAGGATCCGGGACAGGGCCCGGTAGGCCCCTCCACTTT. Translating gives CASSPGSGTGPGRPLHF. Full variable domain (remainder filled in from reference TRBV7-9 and TRBJ1-6): DTGVSQNPRHKITKRGQNVTFRCDPISEHNRLYWYRQTLGQGPEFLTYFQNEAQLEKSRLLSDRFSAERPKGSFSTLEIQRTEQGDSAMYLCASSPGSGTGPGRPLHFGNGTRLTVT.

The genes are TRBV4-1 and TRBJ2-3; 10 bases agree with TRBD2. Germline CDR1 reads MGHRA; CDR2 reads YSYEKL. CDR3 length: 18 amino acids. After removal of 2 bases from V and 2 bases from J, the junction contained 10 bases not matched to a gene. CDR3 in amino acids: CASSQPFLAGASTDTQYF. CDR3 in DNA: TGCGCCAGCAGCCAACCCTTCCTAGCGGGGGCCTCCACAGATACGCAGTATTTT.

V and J are TRBV7-3 and TRBJ2-5; 7 nucleotides line up with TRBD1. Germline-derived CDR1 and CDR2 are SGHTA and FQGTGA. The CDR3 is made up of 15 amino acids. V trimming: 5 bases; J trimming: 4 bases; junction bases outside the gene matches: 10. Written as DNA, the CDR3 is TGTGCCAGCAGCCCGGGACAGCCGGCGGGAGAGACCCAGTACTTC. This translates into CASSPGQPAGETQYF.

The chain joins TRBV5-5 to TRBJ2-1; either TRBD1 or TRBD2 may fit D (6 bases each). Trimming removed 1 base from V and 15 bases from J, with 17 bases in between. In germline, CDR1 is SGHKS, CDR2 YYEKEE (reference sequence). CDR3 length: 13 residues. The CDR3 here is CASSLPTLGGTFF. The CDR3, as DNA: TGTGCCAGCAGCTTGCCCACACTGGGGGGCACGTTCTTC.

The chain carries TRBV30 and TRBJ2-7; D possibly uses TRBD1 or TRBD2 (5 bases each). Trimming removed 4 bases from V and 2 bases from J, with 12 bases in between. This CDR3 region has 13 residues. The V gene's germline CDR1 is GTSNPN and CDR2 SVGIG (reference sequence). CDR3 in amino acids: CAWNRDGPYEQYF. Here the CDR3 DNA reads TGTGCCTGGAATCGGGACGGCCCCTACGAGCAGTACTTC.

The chain combines TRBV7-3 with TRBJ2-2; D unresolved. In germline, CDR1 is SGHTA, CDR2 FQGTGA. The CDR3 is made up of 16 amino acids. V was clipped by 5 bases and J by 0 bases, with 13 bases between them. The CDR3 DNA reads TGTGCCAGCAGCGCCATCGATTTCGCGAACACCGGGGAGCTGTTTTTT. This sequence encodes CASSAIDFANTGELFF.